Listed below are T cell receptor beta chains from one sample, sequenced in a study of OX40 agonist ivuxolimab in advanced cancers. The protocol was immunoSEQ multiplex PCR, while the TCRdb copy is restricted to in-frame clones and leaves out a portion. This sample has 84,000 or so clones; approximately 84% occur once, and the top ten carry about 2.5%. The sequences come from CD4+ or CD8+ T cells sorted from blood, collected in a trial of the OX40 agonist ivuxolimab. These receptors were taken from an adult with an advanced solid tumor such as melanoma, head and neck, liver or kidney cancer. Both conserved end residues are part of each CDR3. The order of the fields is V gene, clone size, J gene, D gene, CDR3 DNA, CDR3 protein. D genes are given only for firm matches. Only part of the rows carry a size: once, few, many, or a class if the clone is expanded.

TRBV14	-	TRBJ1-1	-	TGTGCCAGCAGCCAAGAAACGGGGGGGGCTGCTTTCTTT	CASSQETGGAAFF
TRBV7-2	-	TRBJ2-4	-	TGTGCCAGCAGCTTAACCCCCGGGGGGCCAGCCAAAAACATTCAGTACTTC	CASSLTPGGPAKNIQYF
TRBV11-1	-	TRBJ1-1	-	TGTGCCAGCAGCTTAACGGATCGGGGGTCTGAAGCTTTCTTT	CASSLTDRGSEAFF
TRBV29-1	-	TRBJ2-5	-	TGCAGCGTTGTAGGGCGTCTAAAAGAGACCCAGTACTTC	CSVVGRLKETQYF
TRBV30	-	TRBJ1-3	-	TGTGCCTGGAGCGCTTCCCCAGTAGACACCATATATTTT	CAWSASPVDTIYF
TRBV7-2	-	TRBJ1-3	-	TGTGCCAGCAGCTTGGGCTCGGGGGGAAACACCATATATTTT	CASSLGSGGNTIYF
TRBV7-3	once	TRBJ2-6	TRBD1	TGTGCCAGCAGCTTAAGAGGAGACAGGGTTAACTCTGGGGCCAACGTCCTGACTTTC	CASSLRGDRVNSGANVLTF
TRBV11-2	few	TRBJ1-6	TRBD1	TGTGCCAGCAGCCCACAGACCAGGGGGTATAATTCACCCCTCCACTTT	CASSPQTRGYNSPLHF
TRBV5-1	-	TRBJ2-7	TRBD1	TGCGCCAGCAGCCCCGGGACAGGGCCCCGGGGGTACTTC	CASSPGTGPRGYF
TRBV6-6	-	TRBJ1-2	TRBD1	TGTGCCAGCAGTCCCGGGACAGGGGCTTCTGGCTACACCTTC	CASSPGTGASGYTF
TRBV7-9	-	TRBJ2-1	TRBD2	TGTGCCACTTGGGGACTAGCGGTAAATGAGCAGTTCTTC	CATWGLAVNEQFF
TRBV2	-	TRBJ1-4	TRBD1	TGTGCCAGCCAGGGGGCGGCTAATGAAAAACTGTTTTTT	CASQGAANEKLFF
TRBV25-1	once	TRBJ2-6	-	TGTGCCAGCAGTGATTCGGGCTCTGGGGCCAACGTCCTGACTTTC	CASSDSGSGANVLTF
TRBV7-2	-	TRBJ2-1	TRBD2	TGTGCCAGCAGCTTAGGGGCGGGGGGGCAGTTCTTC	CASSLGAGGQFF
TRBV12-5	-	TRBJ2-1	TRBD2	TGTGCTAGTGATCTTGCCGGGACTAGCGGGTCTGAGCAGTTCTTC	CASDLAGTSGSEQFF
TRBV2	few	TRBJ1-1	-	TGTGCCAGCAAAACGGCCTACAACACTGAAGCTTTCTTT	CASKTAYNTEAFF
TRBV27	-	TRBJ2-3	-	TGTGCCAGCAGCCTGGGGTTCACCCGCCTCACAGATACGCAGTATTTT	CASSLGFTRLTDTQYF
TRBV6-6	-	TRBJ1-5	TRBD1	TGTGCCAGCAGTTACTCGACAGGGATTGGCAATCAGCCCCAGCATTTT	CASSYSTGIGNQPQHF
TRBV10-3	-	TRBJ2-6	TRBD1	TGTGCCACGCAACCCGGGACAGGGGCAAACTCTGGGGCCAACGTCCTGACTTTC	CATQPGTGANSGANVLTF
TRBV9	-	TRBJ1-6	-	TGTGCCAGCAGCGTCGCACAGTTTAATTCACCCCTCCACTTT	CASSVAQFNSPLHF
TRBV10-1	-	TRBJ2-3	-	TGCGCCAGCAGTGACTGGGCAGATACGCAGTATTTT	CASSDWADTQYF
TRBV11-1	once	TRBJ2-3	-	TGTGCCAGCAGCCCCCCCTCGGATACGCAGTATTTT	CASSPPSDTQYF
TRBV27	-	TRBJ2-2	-	TGTGCCAGCAGTTTGGTTTGGGGGAACACCGGGGAGCTGTTTTTT	CASSLVWGNTGELFF
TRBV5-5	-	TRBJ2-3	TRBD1	TGTGCCAGCAGCTCGGCAGGGGGCTTGACAGATACGCAGTATTTT	CASSSAGGLTDTQYF
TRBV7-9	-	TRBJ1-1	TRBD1	TGTGCCAGCAGCTGGACAGGGGTGAACACTGAAGCTTTCTTT	CASSWTGVNTEAFF
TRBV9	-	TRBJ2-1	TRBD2	TGTGCCAGCGGGAGCGGGGGGACGGACAATGAGCAGTTCTTC	CASGSGGTDNEQFF
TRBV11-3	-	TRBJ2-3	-	TGTGCCAGCAGCTTAGGGAGGGACATCACAGATACGCAGTATTTT	CASSLGRDITDTQYF
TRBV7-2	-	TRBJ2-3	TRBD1	TGTGCCAGCAGCTTAGTGGAGGGACAGGGATCTACGCAGTATTTT	CASSLVEGQGSTQYF
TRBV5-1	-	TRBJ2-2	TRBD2	TGCGCCAGCAGCTTGACGACTAGCGGGGGGGCCGGGACCGGGGAGCTGTTTTTT	CASSLTTSGGAGTGELFF
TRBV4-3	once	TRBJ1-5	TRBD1	TGCGCCAGCAGCCAACGGGTGGACAGGGTGAATCAGCCCCAGCATTTT	CASSQRVDRVNQPQHF
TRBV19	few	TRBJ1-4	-	TGTGCCAGTAGTGTATCTGCAACTAATGAAAAACTGTTTTTT	CASSVSATNEKLFF
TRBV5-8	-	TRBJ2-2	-	TGTGCCAGCAGCTTGAGGGTCGGGGAGCTGTTTTTT	CASSLRVGELFF
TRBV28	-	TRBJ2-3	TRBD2	TGTGCCAGCAGTTTTTGGGCTAGCGGGGGGGGCTTCACAGATACGCAGTATTTT	CASSFWASGGGFTDTQYF
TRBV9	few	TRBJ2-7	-	TGTGCCAGCAGCGGGGGGGATGGACATGGGACCTACGAGCAGTACTTC	CASSGGDGHGTYEQYF
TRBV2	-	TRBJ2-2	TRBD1	TGTGCCAGCAGTTCCGGGACAGCCATCGGGGAGCTGTTTTTT	CASSSGTAIGELFF
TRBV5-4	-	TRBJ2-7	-	TGTGCCAGCAGCGTCCCAGGCTACGAGCAGTACTTC	CASSVPGYEQYF
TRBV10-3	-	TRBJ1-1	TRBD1	TGTGCCACCCAAGGGACAGGAAACACTGAAGCTTTCTTT	CATQGTGNTEAFF
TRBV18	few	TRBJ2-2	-	TGTGCCAGCTCACCCAACAGCAACACCGGGGAGCTGTTTTTT	CASSPNSNTGELFF
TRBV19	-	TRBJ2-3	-	TGTGCCAGTAGTATAGATCCCGGGGGCCGGACAGATACGCAGTATTTT	CASSIDPGGRTDTQYF
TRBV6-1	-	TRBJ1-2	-	TGTGCCAGCAGTGAAGCTAATGTCGGGCACTATGGCTACACCTTC	CASSEANVGHYGYTF
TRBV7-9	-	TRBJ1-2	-	TGTGCCAGCAGCTTAGCCGGGAACTATGGCTACACCTTC	CASSLAGNYGYTF
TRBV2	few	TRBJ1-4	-	TGTGCCAGCAGTGAACGAGGGGGGCGGGAAAAACTGTTTTTT	CASSERGGREKLFF
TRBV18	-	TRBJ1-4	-	TGTGCCAGCTCACCGTATCGAGGGTCTAATGAAAAACTGTTTTTT	CASSPYRGSNEKLFF
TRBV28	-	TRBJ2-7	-	TGTGCCAGCAGTTTGACAGAGACCTTAGAGCAGTACTTC	CASSLTETLEQYF